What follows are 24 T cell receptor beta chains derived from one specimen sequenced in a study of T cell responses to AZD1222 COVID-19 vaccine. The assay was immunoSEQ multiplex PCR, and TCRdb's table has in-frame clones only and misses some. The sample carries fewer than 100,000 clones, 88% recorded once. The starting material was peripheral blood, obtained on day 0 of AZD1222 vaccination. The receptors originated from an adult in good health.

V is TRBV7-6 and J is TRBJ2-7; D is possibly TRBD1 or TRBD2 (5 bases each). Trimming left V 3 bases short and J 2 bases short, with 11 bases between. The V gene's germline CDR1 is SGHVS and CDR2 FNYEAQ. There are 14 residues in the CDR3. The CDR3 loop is CASSFNVGAYEQYF. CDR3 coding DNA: TGTGCCAGCAGCTTTAACGTGGGGGCCTACGAGCAGTACTTC.

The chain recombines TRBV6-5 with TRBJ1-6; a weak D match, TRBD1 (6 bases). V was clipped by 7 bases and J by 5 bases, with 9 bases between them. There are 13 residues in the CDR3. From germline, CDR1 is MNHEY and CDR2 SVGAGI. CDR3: CASNHRDNSPLHF. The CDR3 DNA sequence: TGTGCCAGCAACCACAGGGATAATTCACCCCTCCACTTT.

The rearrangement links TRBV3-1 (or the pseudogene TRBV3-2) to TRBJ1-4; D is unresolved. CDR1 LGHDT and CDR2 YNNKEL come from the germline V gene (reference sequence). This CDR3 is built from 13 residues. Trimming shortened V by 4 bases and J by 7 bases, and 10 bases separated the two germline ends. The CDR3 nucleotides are TGTGCCAGCAGCCCTAGAGGGTCTGAAAAACTGTTTTTT. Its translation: CASSPRGSEKLFF.

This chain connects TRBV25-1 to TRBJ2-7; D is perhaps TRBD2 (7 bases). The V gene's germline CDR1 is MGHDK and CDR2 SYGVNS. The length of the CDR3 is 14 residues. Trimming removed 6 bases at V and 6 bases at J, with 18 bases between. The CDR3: CASSPKGGLVEQYF. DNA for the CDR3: TGTGCCAGCAGCCCTAAGGGGGGGCTCGTCGAGCAGTACTTC.

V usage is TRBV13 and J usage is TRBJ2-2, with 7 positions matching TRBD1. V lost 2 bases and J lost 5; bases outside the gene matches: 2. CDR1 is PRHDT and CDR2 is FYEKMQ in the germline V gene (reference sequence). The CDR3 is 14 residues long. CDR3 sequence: CASSLPRGTGELFF. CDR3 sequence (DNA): TGTGCCAGCAGCTTACCCAGGGGGACCGGGGAGCTGTTTTTT.

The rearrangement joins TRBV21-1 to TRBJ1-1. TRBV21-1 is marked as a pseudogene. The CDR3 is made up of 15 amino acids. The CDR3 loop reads CASSKGEGSNTEAFF. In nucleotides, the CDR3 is TGTGCCAGCAGCAAAGGGGAGGGATCGAACACTGAAGCTTTCTTT.

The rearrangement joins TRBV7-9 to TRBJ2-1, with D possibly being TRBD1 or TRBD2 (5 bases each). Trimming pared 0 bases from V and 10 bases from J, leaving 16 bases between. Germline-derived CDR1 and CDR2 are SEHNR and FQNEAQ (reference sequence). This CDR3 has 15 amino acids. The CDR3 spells CASSLAGPTAYEQFF. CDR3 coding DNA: TGTGCCAGCAGCTTAGCGGGACCCACTGCATACGAGCAGTTCTTC.

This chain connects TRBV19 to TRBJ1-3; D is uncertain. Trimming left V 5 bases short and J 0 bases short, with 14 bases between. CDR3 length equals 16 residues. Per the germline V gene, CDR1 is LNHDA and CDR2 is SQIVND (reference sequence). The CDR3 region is CASSSYLLISGNTIYF. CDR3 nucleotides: TGTGCCAGTAGTTCTTACCTTCTCATCTCTGGAAACACCATATATTTT. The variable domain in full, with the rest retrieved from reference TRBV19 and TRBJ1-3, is DGGITQSPKYLFRKEGQNVTLSCEQNLNHDAMYWYRQDPGQGLRLIYYSQIVNDFQKGDIAEGYSVSREKKESFPLTVTSAQKNPTAFYLCASSSYLLISGNTIYFGEGSWLTVV.

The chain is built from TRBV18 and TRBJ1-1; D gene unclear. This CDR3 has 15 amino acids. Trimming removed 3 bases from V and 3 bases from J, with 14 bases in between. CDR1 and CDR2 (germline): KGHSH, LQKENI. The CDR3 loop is CASSPVRIGDTEAFF. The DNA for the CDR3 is TGTGCCAGCTCACCCGTACGGATAGGCGACACTGAAGCTTTCTTT. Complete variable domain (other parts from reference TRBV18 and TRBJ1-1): NAGVMQNPRHLVRRRGQEARLRCSPMKGHSHVYWYRQLPEEGLKFMVYLQKENIIDESGMPKERFSAEFPKEGPSILRIQQVVRGDSAAYFCASSPVRIGDTEAFFGQGTRLTVV.

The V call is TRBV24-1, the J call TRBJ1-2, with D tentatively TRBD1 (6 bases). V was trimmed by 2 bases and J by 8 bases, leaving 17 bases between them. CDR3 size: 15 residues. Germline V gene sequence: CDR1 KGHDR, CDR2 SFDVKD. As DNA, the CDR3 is TGTGCCACCAGTGATTCCTTACAGGGAACAGACGGCTACACCTTC. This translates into CATSDSLQGTDGYTF.

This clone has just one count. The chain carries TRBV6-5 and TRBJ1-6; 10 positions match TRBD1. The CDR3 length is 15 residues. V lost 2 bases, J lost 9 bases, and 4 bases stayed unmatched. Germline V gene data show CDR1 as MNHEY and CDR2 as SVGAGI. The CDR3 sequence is CASSYRDRGGSPLHF. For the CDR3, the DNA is TGTGCCAGCAGTTACCGGGACAGGGGTGGTTCACCCCTCCACTTT.

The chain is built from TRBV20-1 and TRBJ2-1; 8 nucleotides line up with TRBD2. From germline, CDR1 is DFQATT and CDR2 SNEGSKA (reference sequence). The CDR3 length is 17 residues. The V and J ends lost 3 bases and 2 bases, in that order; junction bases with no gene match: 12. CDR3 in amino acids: CSASLSHSSGPYNEQFF. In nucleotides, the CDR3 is TGCAGTGCTAGTCTCAGTCATTCTAGCGGGCCCTACAATGAGCAGTTCTTC.

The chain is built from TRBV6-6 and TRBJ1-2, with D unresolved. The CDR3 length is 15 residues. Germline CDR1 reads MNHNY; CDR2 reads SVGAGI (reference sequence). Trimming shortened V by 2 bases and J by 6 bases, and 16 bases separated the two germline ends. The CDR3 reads CASSYPSYGQDGYTF. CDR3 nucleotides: TGTGCCAGCAGTTACCCTAGCTACGGTCAGGATGGCTACACCTTC.

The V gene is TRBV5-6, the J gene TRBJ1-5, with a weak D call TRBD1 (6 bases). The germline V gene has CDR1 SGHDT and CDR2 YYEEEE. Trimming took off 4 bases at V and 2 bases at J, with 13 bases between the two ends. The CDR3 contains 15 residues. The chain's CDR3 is CASSLTGKGNQPQHF. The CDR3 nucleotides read TGTGCCAGCAGCCTTACAGGGAAAGGCAATCAGCCCCAGCATTTT.

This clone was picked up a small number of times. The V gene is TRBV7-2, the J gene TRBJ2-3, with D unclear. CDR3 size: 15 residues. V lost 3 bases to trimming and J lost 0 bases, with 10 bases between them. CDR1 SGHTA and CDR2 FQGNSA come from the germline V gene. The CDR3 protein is CASSLVFMSTDTQYF. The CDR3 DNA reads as TGTGCCAGCAGCTTGGTATTTATGAGCACAGATACGCAGTATTTT.

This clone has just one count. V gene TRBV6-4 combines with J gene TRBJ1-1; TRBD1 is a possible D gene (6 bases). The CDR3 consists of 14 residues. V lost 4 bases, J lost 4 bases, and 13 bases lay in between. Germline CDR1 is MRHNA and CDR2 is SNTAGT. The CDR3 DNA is TGTGCCAGCAGTGTACAGGGAGGTAGCACTGAAGCTTTCTTT. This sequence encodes CASSVQGGSTEAFF.

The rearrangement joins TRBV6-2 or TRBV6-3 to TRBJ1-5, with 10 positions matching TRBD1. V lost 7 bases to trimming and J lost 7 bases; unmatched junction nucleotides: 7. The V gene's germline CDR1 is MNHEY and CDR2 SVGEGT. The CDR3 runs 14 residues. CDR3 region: CASNPGTGEQPQHF. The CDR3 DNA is TGTGCCAGCAACCCCGGGACAGGGGAACAGCCCCAGCATTTT.

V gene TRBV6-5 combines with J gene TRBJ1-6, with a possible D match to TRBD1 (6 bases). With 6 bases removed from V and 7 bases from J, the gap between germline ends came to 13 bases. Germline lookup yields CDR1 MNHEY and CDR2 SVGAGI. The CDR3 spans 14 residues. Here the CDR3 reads CASSADRLNSPLHF. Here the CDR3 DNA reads TGTGCCAGCAGCGCCGACAGGCTAAATTCACCCCTCCACTTT.

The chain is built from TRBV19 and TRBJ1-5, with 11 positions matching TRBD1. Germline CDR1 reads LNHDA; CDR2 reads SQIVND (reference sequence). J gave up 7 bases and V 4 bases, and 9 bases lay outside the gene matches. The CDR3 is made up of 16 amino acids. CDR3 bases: TGTGCCAGTAGTACCCGGGACAGGGGGTTCGGGCAGCCCCAGCATTTT. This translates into CASSTRDRGFGQPQHF.

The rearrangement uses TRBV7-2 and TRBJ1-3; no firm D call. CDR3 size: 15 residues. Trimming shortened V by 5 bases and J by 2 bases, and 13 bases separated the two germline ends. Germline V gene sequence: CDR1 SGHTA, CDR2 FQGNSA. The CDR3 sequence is CASSIRTATGNTIYF. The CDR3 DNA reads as TGTGCCAGCAGCATTAGGACGGCTACTGGAAACACCATATATTTT.

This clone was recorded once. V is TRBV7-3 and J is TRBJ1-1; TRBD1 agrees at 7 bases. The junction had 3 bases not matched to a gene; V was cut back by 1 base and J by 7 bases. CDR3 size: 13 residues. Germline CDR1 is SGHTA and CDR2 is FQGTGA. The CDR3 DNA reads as TGTGCCAGCAGCTTAAGGCGGGACAGTGAAGCTTTCTTT. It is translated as CASSLRRDSEAFF.

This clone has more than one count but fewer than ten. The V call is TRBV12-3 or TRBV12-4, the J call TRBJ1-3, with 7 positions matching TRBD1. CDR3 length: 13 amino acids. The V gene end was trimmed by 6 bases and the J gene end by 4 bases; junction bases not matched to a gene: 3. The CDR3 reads CASRKTGGNTIYF. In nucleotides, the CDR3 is TGTGCCAGCAGGAAGACAGGGGGAAACACCATATATTTT.

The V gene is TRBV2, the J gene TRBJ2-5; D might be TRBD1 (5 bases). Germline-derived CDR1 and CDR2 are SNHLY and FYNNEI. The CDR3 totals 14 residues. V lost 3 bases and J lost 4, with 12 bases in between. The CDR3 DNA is TGTGCCAGCAGTGATGGAAGGGGTATAGAGACCCAGTACTTC. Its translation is CASSDGRGIETQYF.

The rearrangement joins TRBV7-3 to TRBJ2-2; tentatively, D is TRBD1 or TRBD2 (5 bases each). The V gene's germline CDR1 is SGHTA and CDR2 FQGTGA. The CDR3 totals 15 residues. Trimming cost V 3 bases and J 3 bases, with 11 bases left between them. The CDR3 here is CASSFTLGDTGELFF. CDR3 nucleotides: TGTGCCAGCAGCTTTACATTGGGGGACACCGGGGAGCTGTTTTTT.